The 29 T cell receptor beta chains presented below share a single source sample, sequenced in a study of T cell repertoires in ileal Crohn's disease. Assay: immunoSEQ multiplex PCR; the TCRdb copy retains only in-frame clones and omits some. The table records approximately 15,000 clones, roughly 70% of them present only once. Sequenced sample: ileal tissue. The receptors originated from an adult with Crohn's disease.

The gene calls are TRBV10-2 and TRBJ2-5, with TRBD2 matching 10 bases. This CDR3 contains 13 residues. V was pared by 5 bases and J by 4 bases, with 1 base of the junction left unmatched. Germline CDR1 WSHSY, CDR2 SAAADI. The chain's CDR3 is CASSLAGAETQYF. For the CDR3, the DNA is TGCGCCAGCAGTCTAGCGGGAGCAGAGACCCAGTACTTC.

This chain uses TRBV5-6 with TRBJ1-5; 7 bases are shared with TRBD1. V was pared by 4 bases and J by 6 bases, with 7 bases of the junction left unmatched. Germline values: CDR1 SGHDT, CDR2 YYEEEE. The CDR3 has 14 residues. The CDR3 bases are TGTGCCAGCAGCAGATTGACAGGGAGTCAGCCCCAGCATTTT. It specifies CASSRLTGSQPQHF.

The DNA for the CDR3 is TGTGCCAGCTCACCATCCCTAGGGACTAGCGGGAGTTCACCCTACAATGAGCAGTTCTTC. As protein: CASSPSLGTSGSSPYNEQFF. The chain is built from TRBV18 and TRBJ2-1, with 14 bases identical to TRBD2. The CDR3 covers 20 residues. Germline CDR1 is KGHSH and CDR2 is LQKENI. V gave up 2 bases and J gave up 2 bases; unmatched junction bases: 11. The variable domain in full, completed from reference TRBV18 and TRBJ2-1, reads NAGVMQNPRHLVRRRGQEARLRCSPMKGHSHVYWYRQLPEEGLKFMVYLQKENIIDESGMPKERFSAEFPKEGPSILRIQQVVRGDSAAYFCASSPSLGTSGSSPYNEQFFGPGTRLTVL.

V usage is TRBV6-1 and J usage is TRBJ1-5; weak D call: TRBD1 (5 bases). Germline-derived CDR1 and CDR2 are MNHNS and SASEGT. Deletions cut 2 bases from V and 5 bases from J, with 13 bases between. The CDR3 length is 15 residues. Here the CDR3 DNA reads TGTGCCAGCAGTGAATCCGGGGGAGATTATCAGCCCCAGCATTTT. Its protein is CASSESGGDYQPQHF.

The chain is built from TRBV5-1 and TRBJ2-3, with 8 bases lining up with TRBD2. The ends lost 4 bases at V and 6 bases at J; junction bases unmatched: 7. CDR1 and CDR2 (germline): SGHRS, YFSETQ. This CDR3 contains 14 residues. DNA of the CDR3: TGCGCCAGCAGCGACGGGAGGGGCGGGGATACGCAGTATTTT. Amino acids: CASSDGRGGDTQYF. The full variable domain, rest sourced from reference TRBV5-1 and TRBJ2-3, is KAGVTQTPRYLIKTRGQQVTLSCSPISGHRSVSWYQQTPGQGLQFLFEYFSETQRNKGNFPGRFSGRQFSNSRSEMNVSTLELGDSALYLCASSDGRGGDTQYFGPGTRLTVL.

V is TRBV6-1 and J is TRBJ1-4; D uncertain. The V end was cut by 1 base, the J end by 1 base, with 4 bases between. This CDR3 spans 14 amino acids. CDR1 and CDR2 (germline): MNHNS, SASEGT. CDR3 DNA: TGTGCCAGCAGTGAAGGAGGAACTAATGAAAAACTGTTTTTT. The encoded protein is CASSEGGTNEKLFF.

The chain carries TRBV6-1 and TRBJ1-2, with 10 bases identical to TRBD1. The CDR3 loop spans 15 amino acids. With V trimmed by 0 bases and J by 4 bases, 2 bases remained unmatched. In germline, CDR1 is MNHNS, CDR2 SASEGT. CDR3 sequence (DNA): TGTGCCAGCAGTGAAGCGGGGACAGGGGCCTATGGCTACACCTTC. Protein product: CASSEAGTGAYGYTF.

The chain links TRBV11-2 to TRBJ2-1; TRBD2 aligns across 9 bases. The CDR3 consists of 14 residues. Trimming cost V 5 bases and J 7 bases; bases outside gene matches: 6. Germline CDR1 SGHAT, CDR2 FQNNGV. CDR3 residues: CASSPAGGRNEQFF. CDR3 in DNA: TGTGCCAGCAGCCCAGCGGGAGGAAGAAATGAGCAGTTCTTC. Variable domain in full (rest from reference TRBV11-2 and TRBJ2-1): EAGVAQSPRYKIIEKRQSVAFWCNPISGHATLYWYQQILGQGPKLLIQFQNNGVVDDSQLPKDRFSAERLKGVDSTLKIQPAKLEDSAVYLCASSPAGGRNEQFFGPGTRLTVL.

J is TRBJ1-6 and V is TRBV6-1; D call uncertain. In germline, CDR1 is MNHNS, CDR2 SASEGT. V was shortened by 4 bases and J by 5 bases, with 12 bases between the two germline ends. CDR3 length: 15 residues. The DNA of the CDR3 is TGTGCCAGCAGTGTTCAGTCCGGGGATAATTCACCCCTCCACTTT. Encoded protein: CASSVQSGDNSPLHF.

The V and J genes are TRBV5-1 and TRBJ2-1; TRBD1 aligns across 7 bases. V dropped 1 base and J dropped 4; count of bases not matched to a gene: 2. CDR1 and CDR2 from the germline V gene are SGHRS and YFSETQ. The CDR3 sequence is 14 residues long. CDR3 sequence reads: CASSLQGEYNEQFF. The CDR3 DNA reads as TGCGCCAGCAGCTTGCAGGGGGAGTACAATGAGCAGTTCTTC.

The V call is TRBV13, the J call TRBJ2-7; 8 nucleotides agree with TRBD2. In germline, CDR1 is PRHDT, CDR2 FYEKMQ (reference sequence). The CDR3 loop spans 15 amino acids. The V segment lost 3 bases and the J segment 2 bases; nucleotides outside the gene matches: 6. CDR3 bases: TGTGCCAGCAGCTTTAGCGGGGCGGGACCCTACGAGCAGTACTTC. This sequence encodes CASSFSGAGPYEQYF.

Here the CDR3 reads CASGPELDTEAFF. The CDR3 DNA reads as TGTGCCAGCGGGCCAGAGCTGGACACTGAAGCTTTCTTT. This chain links TRBV7-2 with TRBJ1-1, with D unclear. There are 13 residues in the CDR3. Looked up from germline, CDR1 is SGHTA and CDR2 is FQGNSA. The V and J ends lost 8 bases and 3 bases respectively, with 13 bases between them.

This chain links TRBV19 with TRBJ2-7; 11 bases are shared with TRBD2. In germline, CDR1 is LNHDA, CDR2 SQIVND (reference sequence). The CDR3 spans 16 residues. Trimming took 3 bases from V and 5 from J; bases not matched to a gene: 9. The CDR3 region has the DNA TGTGCCAGTAGTATGGGCTTAGCGGGAGGGACCCACGAGCAGTACTTC. As protein: CASSMGLAGGTHEQYF.

The chain uses TRBV6-1 and TRBJ1-2; 7 bases agree with TRBD1. The CDR3 totals 14 residues. Germline V lookup: CDR1 MNHNS, CDR2 SASEGT. The V and J ends lost 6 bases and 4 bases, in that order; junction bases with no gene match: 8. The CDR3, as DNA: TGTGCCAGCAGCGCCCCAGGACAGGCCTATGGCTACACCTTC. This codes for CASSAPGQAYGYTF.

The chain carries TRBV7-9 and TRBJ1-1; D perhaps matches TRBD1 (5 bases). The V gene lost 5 bases and the J gene lost 3 bases, with 13 bases spanning the gap. Looked up from germline, CDR1 is SEHNR and CDR2 is FQNEAQ (reference sequence). This CDR3 is 14 amino acids long. CDR3 protein: CASSGLTVYTEAFF. CDR3 nucleotides: TGTGCCAGCAGCGGATTGACAGTCTACACTGAAGCTTTCTTT. Full variable domain (missing parts from reference TRBV7-9 and TRBJ1-1): DTGVSQNPRHKITKRGQNVTFRCDPISEHNRLYWYRQTLGQGPEFLTYFQNEAQLEKSRLLSDRFSAERPKGSFSTLEIQRTEQGDSAMYLCASSGLTVYTEAFFGQGTRLTVV.

Only one count was recorded for this clone. The J gene is TRBJ2-1, the V gene TRBV6-4; TRBD2 matches 10 bases. V trimming: 2 bases; J trimming: 4 bases; junction bases outside the gene matches: 2. This CDR3 contains 15 residues. The germline V gene encodes CDR1 MRHNA and CDR2 SNTAGT. Here the CDR3 reads CASSDASGSYNEQFF. CDR3 nucleotide sequence: TGTGCCAGCAGTGACGCTAGCGGGAGTTACAATGAGCAGTTCTTC.

J is TRBJ1-4 and V is TRBV4-1; unclear D gene. The germline V and J ends were trimmed by 0 bases and 8 bases, with 10 bases remaining between them. The CDR3 runs 14 residues. Per the germline V gene, CDR1 is MGHRA and CDR2 is YSYEKL. CDR3: CASSQDHNSEKLFF. DNA for the CDR3: TGCGCCAGCAGCCAAGACCACAACAGCGAAAAACTGTTTTTT.

V gene TRBV11-3 combines with J gene TRBJ1-1; 8 bases fit TRBD1. Per germline, CDR1 SGHNT and CDR2 YENEEA. The CDR3 extends over 13 amino acids. V gave up 0 bases and J gave up 8 bases; unmatched junction bases: 2. The CDR3 nucleotides are TGTGCCAGCAGCTTAGAGAGGACAGGGGAAGCTTTCTTT. It encodes CASSLERTGEAFF.

This chain links TRBV10-1 with TRBJ2-3; 13 bases fit TRBD2. The CDR3 totals 14 residues. V shed 8 bases, J shed 3 bases, and the junction held 2 bases outside the gene matches. In germline, CDR1 is WNHNN, CDR2 SYGVQD (reference sequence). The CDR3 spells CASGLAGATDTQYF. The DNA of the CDR3 is TGCGCCAGCGGACTAGCGGGAGCGACAGATACGCAGTATTTT.

The chain is built from TRBV5-4 and TRBJ2-1; 11 bases fit TRBD2. CDR3 length: 13 residues. J lost 9 bases, V lost 5 bases, and 4 bases had no gene match. CDR1 and CDR2 from the germline V gene are SGHNT and YYREEE (reference sequence). As DNA, the CDR3 is TGTGCCAGCAGAAAGACTAGCGGGGTTGAGCAGTTCTTC. Translating it yields CASRKTSGVEQFF.

This rearrangement joins TRBV2 to TRBJ1-5; TRBD1 matches at 7 bases. This CDR3 comprises 14 residues. V shed 6 bases and J 0 bases; nucleotides not matched to a gene: 2. CDR1 and CDR2 (germline): SNHLY, FYNNEI. The CDR3 nucleotides are TGTGCCAGCAGAGGGGACAGTAGCAATCAGCCCCAGCATTTT. This translates into CASRGDSSNQPQHF.

V and J are TRBV27 and TRBJ2-1; TRBD2 aligns across 10 bases. V gave up 4 bases and J gave up 6 bases; unmatched junction bases: 12. The CDR3 spans 17 residues. Germline loops: CDR1 MNHEY, CDR2 SMNVEV (reference sequence). Here the CDR3 reads CASSSTTSGRGGNEQFF. The CDR3 DNA reads as TGTGCCAGCAGTTCCACCACGAGCGGGAGGGGTGGCAATGAGCAGTTCTTC.

The V call is TRBV5-1, the J call TRBJ2-3, with 9 bases lining up with TRBD2. Germline CDR1 SGHRS, CDR2 YFSETQ. This CDR3 has 17 residues. V lost 4 bases to trimming and J lost 4 bases; unmatched junction nucleotides: 13. The CDR3 nucleotides are TGCGCCAGCAGCCTTGGAGGCGGCGGGAGGGCCGCAGATACGCAGTATTTT. Residues: CASSLGGGGRAADTQYF.

The rearrangement joins TRBV15 to TRBJ2-7; possibly TRBD2 for D (5 bases). Germline CDR1 is LNHNV and CDR2 is YYDKDF (reference sequence). There are 13 residues in the CDR3. Trimming removed 5 bases from V and 3 bases from J, with 11 bases in between. CDR3 coding DNA: TGTGCCACCAGCTTAGAAGAGGGCTACGAGCAGTACTTC. It is translated as CATSLEEGYEQYF.

The chain uses TRBV5-1 and TRBJ2-2; 7 nucleotides match TRBD2. The CDR3 is made up of 15 amino acids. The V segment lost 0 bases and the J segment 7 bases; nucleotides outside the gene matches: 6. The germline CDR1 and CDR2 sequences are SGHRS and YFSETQ. This CDR3 reads CASSLVGLGVGELFF. The CDR3 DNA reads as TGCGCCAGCAGCTTGGTAGGACTAGGTGTCGGGGAGCTGTTTTTT. The variable domain in full, with the rest retrieved from reference TRBV5-1 and TRBJ2-2, is KAGVTQTPRYLIKTRGQQVTLSCSPISGHRSVSWYQQTPGQGLQFLFEYFSETQRNKGNFPGRFSGRQFSNSRSEMNVSTLELGDSALYLCASSLVGLGVGELFFGEGSRLTVL.

V usage is TRBV9 and J usage is TRBJ2-3; TRBD1 matches at 10 bases. CDR3 length: 16 amino acids. V lost 4 bases and J lost 4; bases outside the gene matches: 9. Germline V gene sequence: CDR1 SGDLS, CDR2 YYNGEE. CDR3 sequence (DNA): TGTGCCAGCAGCAAATATGGGACAGGGGTGCCAGATACGCAGTATTTT. This sequence encodes CASSKYGTGVPDTQYF.

The chain is built from TRBV28 and TRBJ1-1; no clear D gene. This CDR3 is 16 amino acids long. Trimming left V 5 bases short and J 4 bases short, with 20 bases between. Germline CDR1 MDHEN, CDR2 SYDVKM. The CDR3, as DNA: TGTGCCAGCAGTCACAAATTCGCCGTAGGAGGCACTGAAGCTTTCTTT. Translated, it gives CASSHKFAVGGTEAFF. The entire variable domain, with the rest obtained from reference TRBV28 and TRBJ1-1, is as follows: DVKVTQSSRYLVKRTGEKVFLECVQDMDHENMFWYRQDPGLGLRLIYFSYDVKMKEKGDIPEGYSVSREKKERFSLILESASTNQTSMYLCASSHKFAVGGTEAFFGQGTRLTVV.

J is TRBJ2-5 and V is TRBV11-3, with 12 bases fitting TRBD2. Germline V gene lookup returns CDR1 SGHNT and CDR2 YENEEA. The ends lost 3 bases at V and 1 base at J; junction bases unmatched: 0. CDR3 size: 15 residues. CDR3 sequence (DNA): TGTGCCAGCAGCTTGGGACTAGCGGGCCAAGAGACCCAGTACTTC. Its translation is CASSLGLAGQETQYF.

Details on this clone: The junction differs from germline at one of its ends, possibly a read error. The chain combines TRBV7-7 with TRBJ2-3; TRBD2 matches 8 bases. Looked up from germline, CDR1 is SSHAT and CDR2 is FNYEAQ (reference sequence). The CDR3 is 16 amino acids. The CDR3 spells CASSLDGRAGTDTQYF. The CDR3 DNA reads as TGTGCTAGCAGCTTAGACGGGAGGGCAGGGACAGATACGCAGTATTTT.